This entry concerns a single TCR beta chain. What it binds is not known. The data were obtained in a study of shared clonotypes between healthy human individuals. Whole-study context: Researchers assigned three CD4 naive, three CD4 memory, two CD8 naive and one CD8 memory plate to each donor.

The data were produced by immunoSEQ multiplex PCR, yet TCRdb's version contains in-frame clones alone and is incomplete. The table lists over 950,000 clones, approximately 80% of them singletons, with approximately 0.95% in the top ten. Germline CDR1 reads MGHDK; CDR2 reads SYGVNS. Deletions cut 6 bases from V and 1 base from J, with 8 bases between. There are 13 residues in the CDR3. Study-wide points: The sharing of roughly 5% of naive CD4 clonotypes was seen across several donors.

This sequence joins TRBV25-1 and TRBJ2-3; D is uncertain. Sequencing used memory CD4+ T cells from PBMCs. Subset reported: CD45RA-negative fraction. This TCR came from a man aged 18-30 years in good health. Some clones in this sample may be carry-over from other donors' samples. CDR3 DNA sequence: TGTGCCAGCAGAGCTAGTGGCACAGATACGCAGTATTTT. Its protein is CASRASGTDTQYF.